This TCR beta chain came from a study of cytomegalovirus exposure and HLA in healthy donors. Study observations and caveats: Reportedly, a later analysis found an Asian-associated ancestry cluster had fewer N-insertions than the roughly 670-donor mean. A few V segments could not be told apart, such as TRBV6-2 and TRBV6-3, and were left out.

Trimming at V came to 7 bases and at J to 6 bases, leaving 12 bases not matched to a gene. This CDR3 is 16 amino acids long. Germline V gives CDR1 MNHEY, CDR2 SMNVEV (reference sequence). Primers included in the PCR were 60 Vbeta and 13 Jbeta primers. Profiling relied on immunoSEQ multiplex PCR, and the TCRdb table lists in-frame clones only, not all of them. The sample consists of under 200,000 clones, approximately 80% of them appearing once. As to this clone: Its antigen remains unknown.

The sequenced sample consisted of PBMCs. The sequence came from a woman aged 30 to 39 in good health and CMV-seropositive. The chain links TRBV27 to TRBJ2-3, with TRBD2 identical over 11 bases. This CDR3 is CASILSGGALGDTQYF. CDR3 nucleotides: TGTGCCAGCATCCTTAGCGGGGGGGCCTTGGGGGATACGCAGTATTTT.